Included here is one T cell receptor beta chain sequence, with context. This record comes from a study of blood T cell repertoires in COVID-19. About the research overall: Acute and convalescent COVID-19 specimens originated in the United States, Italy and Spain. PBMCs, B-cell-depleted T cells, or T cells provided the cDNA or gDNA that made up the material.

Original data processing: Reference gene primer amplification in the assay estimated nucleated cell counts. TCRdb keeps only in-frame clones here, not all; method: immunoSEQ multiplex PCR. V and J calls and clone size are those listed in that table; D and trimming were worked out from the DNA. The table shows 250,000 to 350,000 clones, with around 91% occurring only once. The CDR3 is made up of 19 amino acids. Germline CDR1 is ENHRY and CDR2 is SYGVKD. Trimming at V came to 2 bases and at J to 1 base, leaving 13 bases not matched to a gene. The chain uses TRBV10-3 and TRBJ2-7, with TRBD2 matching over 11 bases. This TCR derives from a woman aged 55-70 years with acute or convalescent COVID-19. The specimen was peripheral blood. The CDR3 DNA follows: TGTGCCATCAGTGAGCGGACGGTGATCGGGACTAGCGGTTCCTACGAGCAGTACTTC. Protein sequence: CAISERTVIGTSGSYEQYF.